Listed here is a single TCR beta chain. It was with a sample-barcoded 5' primer and a J-beta primer mix that a second PCR of about 6 to 12 cycles was run. A minimum of 2.5 million CDR3-containing paired-end reads was obtained for each sample. TCRdb processed the 5' RACE reads anew with MiXCR; each CDR3 protein has one entry. The sample lists fewer than 700,000 distinct CDR3 sequences, roughly two fifths seen once, with about 32% in the top ten. These data come from a study of blood T cells in healthy people across ages. This TCR was recovered from a man older than 75 in good health. The sample was blood.

CDR3 residues: CSARDRLRTWEEAQYF. The CDR3 nucleotides are TGCAGTGCTAGAGATCGATTAAGGACTTGGGAAGAGGCCCAGTACTTC. The chain combines TRBV20-1 with TRBJ2-7, with a weak D call TRBD2 (5 bases). Germline CDR1 reads DFQATT; CDR2 reads SNEGSKA (reference sequence). V was pared by 0 bases and J by 10 bases, with 25 bases between. The CDR3 sequence is 16 residues long.